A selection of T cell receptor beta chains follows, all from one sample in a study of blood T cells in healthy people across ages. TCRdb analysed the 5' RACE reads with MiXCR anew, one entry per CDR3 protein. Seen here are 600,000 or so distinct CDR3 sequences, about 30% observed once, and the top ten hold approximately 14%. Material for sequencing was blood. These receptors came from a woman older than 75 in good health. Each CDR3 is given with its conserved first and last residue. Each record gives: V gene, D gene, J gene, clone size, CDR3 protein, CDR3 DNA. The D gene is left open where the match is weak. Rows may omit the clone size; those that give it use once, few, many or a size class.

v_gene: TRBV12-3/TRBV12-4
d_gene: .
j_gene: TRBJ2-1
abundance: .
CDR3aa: CASSLQTILQQFF
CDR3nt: TGTGCCAGCAGCTTACAGACCATCCTGCAGCAGTTCTTC

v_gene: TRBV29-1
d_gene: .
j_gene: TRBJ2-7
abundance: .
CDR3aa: CSVAPDPSYEQYF
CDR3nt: TGCAGCGTTGCCCCGGATCCCTCCTACGAGCAGTACTTC

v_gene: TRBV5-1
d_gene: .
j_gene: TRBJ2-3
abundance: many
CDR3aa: CASGGGSTDTQYF
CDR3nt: TGCGCCAGCGGAGGGGGGTCAACAGATACGCAGTATTTT

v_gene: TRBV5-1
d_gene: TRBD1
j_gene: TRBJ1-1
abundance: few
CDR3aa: CASSGDSEITEAFF
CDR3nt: TGCGCCAGCAGCGGGGACAGTGAAATTACTGAAGCTTTCTTT

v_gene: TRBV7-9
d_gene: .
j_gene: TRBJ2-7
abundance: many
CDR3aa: CASSPQGGNTYEQYF
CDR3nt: TGTGCCAGCAGCCCCCAGGGGGGGAATACCTACGAGCAGTACTTC

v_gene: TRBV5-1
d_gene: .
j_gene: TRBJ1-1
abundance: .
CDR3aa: CASSLDRINTEAFF
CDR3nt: TGCGCCAGCAGCTTGGACAGGATTAACACTGAAGCTTTCTTT

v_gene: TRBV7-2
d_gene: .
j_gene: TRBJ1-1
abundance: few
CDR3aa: CASSLEQRVSRGNTEAFF
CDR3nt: TGTGCCAGCAGCTTAGAACAAAGAGTCTCACGGGGGAACACTGAAGCTTTCTTT

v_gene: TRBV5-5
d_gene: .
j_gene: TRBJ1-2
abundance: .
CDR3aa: CASSLDRGTHYGYTF
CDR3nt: TGTGCCAGCAGCTTGGATCGAGGGACACACTATGGCTACACCTTC

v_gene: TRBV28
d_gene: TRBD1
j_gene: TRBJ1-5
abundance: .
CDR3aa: CASSPSTGLSNQPQHF
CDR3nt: TGTGCCAGCAGTCCGTCGACAGGGTTAAGCAATCAGCCCCAGCATTTT

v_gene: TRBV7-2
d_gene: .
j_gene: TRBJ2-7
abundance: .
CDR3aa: CASSPRLVSNYEQYF
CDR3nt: TGTGCCAGCAGCCCTCGACTAGTTTCGAACTACGAGCAGTACTTC

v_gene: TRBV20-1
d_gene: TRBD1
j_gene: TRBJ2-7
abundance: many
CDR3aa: CSAGDRDYEQYF
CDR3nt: TGCAGTGCTGGCGACAGGGACTACGAGCAGTACTTC

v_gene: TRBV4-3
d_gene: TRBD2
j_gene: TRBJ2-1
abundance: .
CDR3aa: CASSQAPSGGPYNGQFF
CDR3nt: TGCGCCAGCAGCCAAGCTCCGAGCGGGGGGCCCTACAATGGGCAGTTCTTC

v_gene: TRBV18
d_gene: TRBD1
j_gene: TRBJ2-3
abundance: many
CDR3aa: CASSPWTGGTDTQYF
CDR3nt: TGTGCCAGCTCACCATGGACAGGGGGTACAGATACGCAGTATTTT

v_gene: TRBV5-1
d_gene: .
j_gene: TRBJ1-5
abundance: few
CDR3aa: CASSLGNPSNQPQHF
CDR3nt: TGCGCCAGCAGCTTGGGGAACCCGAGCAATCAGCCCCAGCATTTT

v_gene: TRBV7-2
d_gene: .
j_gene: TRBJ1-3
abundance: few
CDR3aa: CASSPAGWGNTIYF
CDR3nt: TGTGCCAGCAGCCCTGCGGGTTGGGGAAACACCATATATTTT

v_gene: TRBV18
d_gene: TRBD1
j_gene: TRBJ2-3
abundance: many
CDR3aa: CASSPGQGITDTQYF
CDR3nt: TGTGCCAGCTCACCGGGACAGGGAATTACAGATACGCAGTATTTT

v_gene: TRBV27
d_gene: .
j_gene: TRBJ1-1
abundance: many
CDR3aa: CASSLSGLAREAFF
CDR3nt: TGTGCCAGCAGTTTATCGGGCCTAGCGCGGGAAGCTTTCTTT

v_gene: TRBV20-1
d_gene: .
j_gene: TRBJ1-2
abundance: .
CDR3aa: CSARGQVDYGYTF
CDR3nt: TGCAGTGCTAGAGGACAGGTAGACTATGGCTACACCTTC

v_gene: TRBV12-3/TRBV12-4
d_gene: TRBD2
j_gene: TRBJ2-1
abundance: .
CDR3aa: CASSSTSGVGNEQFF
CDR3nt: TGTGCCAGCAGTTCCACTAGCGGGGTCGGGAATGAGCAGTTCTTC

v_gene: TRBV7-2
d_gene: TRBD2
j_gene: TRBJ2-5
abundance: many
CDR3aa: CASSPGGLEETQYF
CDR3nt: TGTGCCAGCAGCCCGGGGGGGCTGGAAGAGACCCAGTACTTC

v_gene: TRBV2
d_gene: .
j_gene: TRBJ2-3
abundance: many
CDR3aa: CASRSYTDTQYF
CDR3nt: TGTGCCAGCAGATCATACACAGATACGCAGTATTTT

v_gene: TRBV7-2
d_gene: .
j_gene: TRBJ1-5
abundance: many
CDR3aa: CASSPVGGGVAQHF
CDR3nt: TGTGCCAGCAGCCCCGTGGGGGGTGGTGTCGCCCAGCATTTT

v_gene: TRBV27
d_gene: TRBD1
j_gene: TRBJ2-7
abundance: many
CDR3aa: CARDPGTAYEQYF
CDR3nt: TGTGCCAGGGACCCTGGGACAGCTTACGAGCAGTACTTC

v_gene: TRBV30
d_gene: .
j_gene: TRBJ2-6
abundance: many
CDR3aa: CAWSHRSSGANVLTF
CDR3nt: TGTGCCTGGAGTCACAGAAGCTCTGGGGCCAACGTCCTGACTTTC

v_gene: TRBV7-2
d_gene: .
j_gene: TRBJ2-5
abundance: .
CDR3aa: CASSSPSIETQYF
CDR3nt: TGTGCCAGCAGCTCCCCTAGCATCGAGACCCAGTACTTC

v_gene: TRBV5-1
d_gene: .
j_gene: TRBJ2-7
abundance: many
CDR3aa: CASSRTSSLGQYF
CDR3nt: TGCGCCAGCAGTAGGACATCCAGCTTAGGGCAGTACTTC

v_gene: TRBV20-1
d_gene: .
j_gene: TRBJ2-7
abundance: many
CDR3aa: CSASVPGVYEQYF
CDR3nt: TGCAGTGCTAGCGTTCCAGGTGTTTACGAGCAGTACTTC

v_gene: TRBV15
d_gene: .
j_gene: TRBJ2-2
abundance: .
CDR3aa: CATSRSLTQGAGELFF
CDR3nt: TGTGCCACCAGCAGATCCTTAACCCAGGGCGCCGGGGAGCTGTTTTTT

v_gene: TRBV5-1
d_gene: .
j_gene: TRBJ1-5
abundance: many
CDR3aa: CASSVDLGGQPQHF
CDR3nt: TGCGCCAGCAGCGTGGACCTGGGGGGACAGCCCCAGCATTTT

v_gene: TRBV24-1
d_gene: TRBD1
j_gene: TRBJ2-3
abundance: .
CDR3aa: CATSDAGTGERDTQYF
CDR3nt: TGTGCCACCAGTGATGCGGGGACAGGGGAGAGAGATACGCAGTATTTT

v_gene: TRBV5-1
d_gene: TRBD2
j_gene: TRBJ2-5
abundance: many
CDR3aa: CASSFGLAARSRTQYF
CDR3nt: TGCGCCAGCAGCTTCGGACTAGCGGCCCGTTCGCGGACCCAGTACTTC

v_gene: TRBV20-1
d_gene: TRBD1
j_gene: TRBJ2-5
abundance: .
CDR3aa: CSASGDGTGVETQYF
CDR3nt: TGCAGTGCTAGCGGGGACGGGACAGGGGTTGAGACCCAGTACTTC